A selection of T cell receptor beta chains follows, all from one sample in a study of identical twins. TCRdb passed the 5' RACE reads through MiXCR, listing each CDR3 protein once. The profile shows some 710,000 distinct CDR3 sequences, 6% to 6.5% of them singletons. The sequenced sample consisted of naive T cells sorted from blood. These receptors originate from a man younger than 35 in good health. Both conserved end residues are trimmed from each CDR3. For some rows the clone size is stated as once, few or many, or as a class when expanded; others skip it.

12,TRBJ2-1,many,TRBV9,ASSPSDRDNEQF
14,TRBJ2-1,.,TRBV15,ATSSLTWTVDNEQF
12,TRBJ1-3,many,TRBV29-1,SVADGPYRNTIY
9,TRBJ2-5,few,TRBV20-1,SASNRETQY
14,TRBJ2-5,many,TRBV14,ASSQRKTTYQETQY
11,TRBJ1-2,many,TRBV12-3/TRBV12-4,ASSLQGWVGYT
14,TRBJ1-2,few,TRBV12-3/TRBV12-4,ASILLQGPLIYGYT
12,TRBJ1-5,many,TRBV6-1,ASITGGGDQPQH
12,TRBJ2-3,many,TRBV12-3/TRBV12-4,ASRPTGATGTQY
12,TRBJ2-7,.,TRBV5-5,ASSLGSKASEQY
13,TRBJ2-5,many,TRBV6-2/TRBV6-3,ASSTLRGGLETQY
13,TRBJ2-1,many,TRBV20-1,SARWTSGFYNEQF
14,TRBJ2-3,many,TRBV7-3,ASSSGLGGLTDTQY
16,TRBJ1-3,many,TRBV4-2,ASSPRIGTNLSGNTIY
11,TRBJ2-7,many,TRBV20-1,SAREELTYEQY
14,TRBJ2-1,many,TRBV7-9,ASSGLGPGGINEQF
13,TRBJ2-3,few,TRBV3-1,ASRSRALPTDTQY
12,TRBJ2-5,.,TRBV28,ASSLQGGKETQY
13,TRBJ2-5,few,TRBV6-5,ASSYLRDGTETQY
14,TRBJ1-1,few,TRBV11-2,ASSLTLWERNTEAF
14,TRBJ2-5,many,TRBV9,ASSATQGGYQETQY
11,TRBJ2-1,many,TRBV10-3,ASGTSGDNEQF
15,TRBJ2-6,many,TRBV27,ASSSGQGATGANVLT
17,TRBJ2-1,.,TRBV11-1,ASSLGRSSGRAGWNEQF
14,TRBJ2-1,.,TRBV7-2,ASSLRDRGFLNEQF
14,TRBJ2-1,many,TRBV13,ASSLAAKRSYNEQF
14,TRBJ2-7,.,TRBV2,ASSGARDSDFGEQY
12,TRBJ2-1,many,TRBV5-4,ASSSPQAYNEQF
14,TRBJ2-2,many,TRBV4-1,ASSQASEWNTGELF